This T cell receptor (beta chain) was observed in a study of prognosis after radiotherapy for stage I lung cancer. Background on the study: Patients (approximately 13 men, roughly six women) were aged about 50 to 84, median roughly 74 years.

TCR beta CDR3 was amplified from genomic DNA by two-round multiplex PCR. The authors ran first-round PCR with primers specific to each TRBV and TRBJ gene. TCRdb redid the calling of the multiplex PCR reads with MiXCR, one entry per CDR3 protein. The sample lists approximately 28,000 distinct CDR3 sequences; roughly 40% were seen once. V was clipped by 0 bases and J by 5 bases, with 11 bases between them. The CDR3 is 14 residues long. Germline V gives CDR1 SGHRS, CDR2 YFSETQ. This clonotype was obtained from a donor over 45 with non-small cell lung cancer. Sequenced here: PBMCs, sampled before or after stereotactic body radiation therapy (not recorded which). The chain has TRBV5-1 and TRBJ2-5, with D tentatively TRBD2 (6 bases). The CDR3 reads CASSLAGVGETQYF. The CDR3 nucleotides are TGCGCCAGCAGCTTGGCGGGGGTAGGGGAGACCCAGTACTTC. The full variable domain, rest sourced from reference TRBV5-1 and TRBJ2-5, is KAGVTQTPRYLIKTRGQQVTLSCSPISGHRSVSWYQQTPGQGLQFLFEYFSETQRNKGNFPGRFSGRQFSNSRSEMNVSTLELGDSALYLCASSLAGVGETQYFGPGTRLLVL.